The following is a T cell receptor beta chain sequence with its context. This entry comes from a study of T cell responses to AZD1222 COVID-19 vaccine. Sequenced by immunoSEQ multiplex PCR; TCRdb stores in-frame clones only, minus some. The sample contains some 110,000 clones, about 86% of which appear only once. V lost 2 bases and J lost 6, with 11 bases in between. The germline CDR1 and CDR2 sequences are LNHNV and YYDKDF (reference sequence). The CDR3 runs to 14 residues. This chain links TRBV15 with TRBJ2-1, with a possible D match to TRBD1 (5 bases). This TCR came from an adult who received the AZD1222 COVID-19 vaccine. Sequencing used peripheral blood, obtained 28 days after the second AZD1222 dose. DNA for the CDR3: TGTGCCACCAGCAGAAGACAGCAAATCAATGAGCAGTTCTTC. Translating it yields CATSRRQQINEQFF.